The 31 T cell receptor beta chains reported below all come from one sample, sequenced in a study of blood T cell repertoires in COVID-19. This table comes from immunoSEQ multiplex PCR, and its TCRdb copy is limited to in-frame clones, with some not included. The profile shows hundreds of thousands of clones, around 82% of them singletons. The specimen sequenced was PBMCs or T cells enriched from blood (not recorded which). These receptors were collected from a middle-aged woman who had been exposed to COVID-19.

The DNA for the CDR3 is TGCAGCGTTGAAGTCGGGACGGGAGGTCAGCCCCAGCATTTT. Residues: CSVEVGTGGQPQHF. The chain employs TRBV29-1 and TRBJ1-5; D possibly corresponds to TRBD1 (5 bases). This CDR3 has 14 residues. CDR1 and CDR2 (germline): SQVTM, ANQGSEA. Trimming pared 1 base from V and 6 bases from J, leaving 13 bases between.

This chain links TRBV9 with TRBJ1-4; 7 bases are shared with TRBD1. After removal of 3 bases from V and 2 bases from J, the junction contained 4 bases not matched to a gene. This CDR3 has 15 amino acids. CDR1 is SGDLS and CDR2 is YYNGEE in the germline V gene. The CDR3 loop reads CASSDTGVTNEKLFF. Here the CDR3 DNA reads TGTGCCAGCAGCGATACAGGGGTTACTAATGAAAAACTGTTTTTT.

The chain carries TRBV3-1 (or the pseudogene TRBV3-2) and TRBJ1-3; D remains ambiguous. The V end was cut by 4 bases, the J end by 5 bases, with 3 bases between. This CDR3 has 11 residues. The germline V gene has CDR1 LGHDT and CDR2 YNNKEL (reference sequence). CDR3 sequence reads: CASSLRNTIYF. The CDR3 DNA reads TGTGCCAGCAGCCTAAGAAACACCATATATTTT.

The chain employs TRBV5-1 and TRBJ2-7; TRBD2 is a possible D gene (5 bases). V lost 4 bases and J lost 9, with 14 bases in between. This CDR3 has 12 amino acids. The germline V gene has CDR1 SGHRS and CDR2 YFSETQ. Here the CDR3 reads CASSPSDGLQYF. The CDR3 DNA is TGCGCCAGCAGCCCATCGGACGGACTGCAGTACTTC.

Only one count was recorded for this clone. The rearrangement joins TRBV5-8 to TRBJ1-2, with 7 nucleotides matching TRBD1. Germline lookup yields CDR1 SGHTS and CDR2 YDEGEE. The CDR3 covers 14 residues. Trimming cost V 3 bases and J 2 bases; bases outside gene matches: 4. The CDR3, as DNA: TGTGCCAGCAGCTGGGACAGTCAAAACTATGGCTACACCTTC. Protein: CASSWDSQNYGYTF.

In its sample, this clone was seen a few times. The CDR3 here is CASSPGAGVTYEQYF. The CDR3 bases are TGTGCCAGCAGCCCGGGGGCGGGAGTCACCTACGAGCAGTACTTC. The genes are TRBV5-6 and TRBJ2-7; maybe TRBD2 (7 bases). CDR3 length: 15 residues. Trimming pared 4 bases from V and 2 bases from J, leaving 16 bases between. Germline V gene data show CDR1 as SGHDT and CDR2 as YYEEEE.

The rearrangement joins TRBV6-5 to TRBJ2-5; 12 nucleotides line up with TRBD2. J gave up 6 bases and V 4 bases, and 9 bases lay outside the gene matches. Germline CDR1 is MNHEY and CDR2 is SVGAGI. The CDR3 has 16 amino acids. CDR3 region: CASSSGTSGPQKTQYF. In DNA, the CDR3 is TGTGCCAGCAGTTCCGGGACTAGCGGGCCTCAGAAGACCCAGTACTTC.

The chain recombines TRBV10-1 with TRBJ1-1; 10 nucleotides align to TRBD1. The CDR3 has 16 residues. CDR1 is WNHNN, CDR2 SYGVQD, per germline (reference sequence). With V trimmed by 2 bases and J by 5 bases, 8 bases remained unmatched. In DNA form, the CDR3 reads TGCGCCAGCAGTGAGGAGACAGGGGGCGCAGGGACTGAAGCTTTCTTT. Translating it yields CASSEETGGAGTEAFF.

A word on this clone: Germline and junction disagree at one end, which may indicate a read error. Different DNA sequences within this sample yield the same CDR3. V gene TRBV5-6 combines with J gene TRBJ1-6; tentatively, D is TRBD1 (6 bases). CDR1 is SGHDT and CDR2 is YYEEEE in the germline V gene. This CDR3 is built from 15 residues. The CDR3 DNA reads as TGTGCCAGCAGCGGACAGAGCTCCTATAATTCACCCCTTCACTTT. Protein sequence: CASSGQSSYNSPLHF.

The V and J genes are TRBV2 and TRBJ1-1, with D unresolved. V gave up 0 bases and J gave up 5 bases, with 4 bases separating them. The germline V gene has CDR1 SNHLY and CDR2 FYNNEI. The CDR3 consists of 12 residues. The CDR3 sequence is CASSEARTEAFF. The DNA of the CDR3 is TGTGCCAGCAGTGAAGCGAGGACTGAAGCTTTCTTT.

The chain has TRBV5-1 and TRBJ1-1; D call uncertain. Trimming cost V 6 bases and J 7 bases, with 13 bases left between them. This CDR3 has 12 residues. Per the germline V gene, CDR1 is SGHRS and CDR2 is YFSETQ. The CDR3 DNA sequence: TGCGCCAGCACTGGCGAGGGATTTGAAGCTTTCTTT. It is translated as CASTGEGFEAFF.

V usage is TRBV18 and J usage is TRBJ2-3; 10 bases match TRBD1. Germline V CDR1 and CDR2: KGHSH, LQKENI. CDR3 length equals 17 residues. After removal of 1 base from V and 2 bases from J, the junction contained 6 bases not matched to a gene. The CDR3 DNA reads as TGTGCCAGCTCACCACAACGCGGGACAGGGGCCACAGATACGCAGTATTTT. Protein: CASSPQRGTGATDTQYF.

The gene calls are TRBV2 and TRBJ1-5; D uncertain. The CDR3 runs 15 residues. Per the germline V gene, CDR1 is SNHLY and CDR2 is FYNNEI. Trimming pared 4 bases from V and 1 base from J, leaving 11 bases between. The CDR3 loop reads CASSVGDRSNQPQHF. Written as DNA, the CDR3 is TGTGCCAGCAGTGTTGGAGATAGGAGCAATCAGCCCCAGCATTTT.

This clone occurred a few times. V is TRBV12-5 and J is TRBJ1-2, with D possibly being TRBD1 (5 bases). The germline CDR1 and CDR2 sequences are LGHNT and FRNRAP. V gave up 1 base and J gave up 13 bases, with 10 bases separating them. CDR3 length: 11 amino acids. The CDR3 DNA reads as TGTGCTAGTGGTTTGGAAACAGGTCCCACCTTC. Its translation is CASGLETGPTF.

J is TRBJ2-1 and V is TRBV6-5, with 7 nucleotides matching TRBD2. Germline-derived CDR1 and CDR2 are MNHEY and SVGAGI. V shed 6 bases, J shed 7 bases, and the junction held 12 bases outside the gene matches. The CDR3 contains 15 residues. CDR3 nucleotides: TGTGCCAGCAGCTGGACTAGAGGGTTTACAAATGAGCAGTTCTTC. Protein: CASSWTRGFTNEQFF.

This clone was found a few times. The chain recombines TRBV28 with TRBJ1-1; D is undetermined. CDR3 length: 14 residues. V lost 2 bases and J lost 4, with 11 bases in between. Germline CDR1 reads MDHEN; CDR2 reads SYDVKM. This CDR3 reads CASSLSGETTEAFF. CDR3 sequence (DNA): TGTGCCAGCAGTTTAAGCGGGGAGACCACTGAAGCTTTCTTT.

This clone appeared a single time. The J gene is TRBJ2-1, the V gene TRBV18; TRBD2 matches at 8 bases. V was clipped by 3 bases and J by 7 bases; unmatched bases: 11. There are 16 residues in the CDR3. Germline V gene data show CDR1 as KGHSH and CDR2 as LQKENI. CDR3 loop: CASSPQETGGQNEQFF. Here the CDR3 DNA reads TGTGCCAGCTCACCCCAGGAGACGGGGGGGCAGAATGAGCAGTTCTTC.

The chain recombines TRBV7-9 with TRBJ1-6, with a weak D call TRBD1 (6 bases). The V end lost 5 bases, the J end lost 9 bases, and 20 bases lay between the germline ends. From germline, CDR1 is SEHNR and CDR2 FQNEAQ (reference sequence). CDR3 length: 16 residues. Here the CDR3 DNA reads TGTGCCAGCAGCATTCGGACAGTCCGGGGATCTTCACCCCTCCACTTT. Its protein is CASSIRTVRGSSPLHF.

The DNA of the CDR3 is TGTGCCAGCAGCCCTGGGGGAGGCTTTAGCCAGCCCCAGCATTTT. It specifies CASSPGGGFSQPQHF. The chain links TRBV9 to TRBJ1-5; perhaps TRBD1 as D (5 bases). V was shortened by 4 bases and J by 7 bases, with 18 bases between the two germline ends. The CDR3 runs to 15 residues. Germline V gene data show CDR1 as SGDLS and CDR2 as YYNGEE. Full variable domain (remainder filled in from reference TRBV9 and TRBJ1-5): DSGVTQTPKHLITATGQRVTLRCSPRSGDLSVYWYQQSLDQGLQFLIQYYNGEERAKGNILERFSAQQFPDLHSELNLSSLELGDSALYFCASSPGGGFSQPQHFGDGTRLSIL.

The chain employs TRBV5-1 and TRBJ2-5; perhaps TRBD1 as D (5 bases). CDR1 and CDR2 (germline): SGHRS, YFSETQ. The CDR3 length is 15 residues. V lost 4 bases, J lost 1 base, and 14 bases lay in between. The CDR3, as DNA: TGCGCCAGCAGCGCAACAGGTGGCCTCCAAGAGACCCAGTACTTC. As protein: CASSATGGLQETQYF.

The genes are TRBV5-1 and TRBJ1-2, with 9 bases lining up with TRBD1. The germline CDR1 and CDR2 sequences are SGHRS and YFSETQ. V dropped 3 bases and J dropped 5; count of bases not matched to a gene: 8. The length of the CDR3 is 15 residues. The CDR3 DNA sequence: TGCGCCAGCAGCTCGACCGGGACAGGGTCTTATGGCTACACCTTC. Encoded protein: CASSSTGTGSYGYTF.

Only a few counts were recorded for this clone. The gene calls are TRBV4-1 and TRBJ1-6, with TRBD1 matching 8 bases. Germline V CDR1 and CDR2: MGHRA, YSYEKL. There are 16 residues in the CDR3. The ends lost 7 bases at V and 5 bases at J; junction bases unmatched: 10. CDR3 sequence: CASTRGRTGNNSPLHF. CDR3 sequence (DNA): TGCGCCAGCACCCGGGGCAGGACAGGGAATAATTCACCCCTCCACTTT.

This clone occurred once. The rearrangement uses TRBV5-4 and TRBJ1-5; D gene ambiguous. Germline lookup yields CDR1 SGHNT and CDR2 YYREEE (reference sequence). The CDR3 is made up of 15 amino acids. The germline V and J ends were trimmed by 0 bases and 3 bases, with 10 bases remaining between them. For the CDR3, the DNA is TGTGCCAGCAGCTTGGGTGGAGGGTACAATCAGCCCCAGCATTTT. Translation gives CASSLGGGYNQPQHF.

V gene TRBV6-2 or TRBV6-3 combines with J gene TRBJ1-1; perhaps TRBD1 as D (6 bases). Deletions cut 6 bases from V and 1 base from J, with 21 bases between. CDR1 and CDR2 (germline): MNHEY, SVGEGT. The CDR3 extends over 17 amino acids. CDR3: CASSPDFPGTSNTEAFF. CDR3 bases: TGTGCCAGCAGCCCTGATTTTCCCGGGACATCGAACACTGAAGCTTTCTTT.

The CDR3 nucleotides are TGTGCCACCAGCAGAGGAGGGACTACCCCCTGGAGCACAGATACGCAGTATTTT. This codes for CATSRGGTTPWSTDTQYF. The V gene is TRBV15, the J gene TRBJ2-3, with 7 bases matching TRBD2. The CDR3 is 18 residues long. Germline V lookup: CDR1 LNHNV, CDR2 YYDKDF (reference sequence). V shed 1 base, J shed 0 bases, and the junction held 10 bases outside the gene matches.

This sequence joins TRBV19 and TRBJ1-2; TRBD1 agrees at 9 bases. The ends lost 4 bases at V and 6 bases at J; junction bases unmatched: 3. CDR3 length equals 13 residues. Germline loops: CDR1 LNHDA, CDR2 SQIVND (reference sequence). CDR3 protein: CASSNRQGDGYTF. In DNA, the CDR3 is TGTGCCAGTAGTAATCGACAGGGGGATGGCTACACCTTC.

This chain links TRBV30 with TRBJ1-5; possible D gene TRBD1, 5 bases. Trimming removed 1 base at V and 1 base at J, with 8 bases between. Germline loops: CDR1 GTSNPN, CDR2 SVGIG (reference sequence). The CDR3 runs to 14 residues. The CDR3 nucleotides are TGTGCCTGGAGTGCGCACAGGAGCAATCAGCCCCAGCATTTT. Translation gives CAWSAHRSNQPQHF.

The V gene is TRBV2, the J gene TRBJ1-5, with 7 positions matching TRBD1. Per the germline V gene, CDR1 is SNHLY and CDR2 is FYNNEI. The CDR3 totals 17 residues. J lost 2 bases, V lost 3 bases, and 10 bases had no gene match. The CDR3: CASSDSGQAGGNQPQHF. The CDR3 nucleotides read TGTGCCAGCAGTGACTCTGGACAGGCCGGGGGCAATCAGCCCCAGCATTTT. The full variable domain, rest sourced from reference TRBV2 and TRBJ1-5, is EPEVTQTPSHQVTQMGQEVILRCVPISNHLYFYWYRQILGQKVEFLVSFYNNEISEKSEIFDDQFSVERPDGSNFTLKIRSTKLEDSAMYFCASSDSGQAGGNQPQHFGDGTRLSIL.

Here the CDR3 DNA reads TGTGCCAGCAGCTTACGGTCCTTTGGGGGCGGGTCAGTCTACACCTTC. Translating it yields CASSLRSFGGGSVYTF. The rearrangement uses TRBV7-8 and TRBJ1-2; TRBD1 is a possible D gene (6 bases). The V end was cut by 2 bases, the J end by 10 bases, with 23 bases between. CDR1 and CDR2 (germline): SGHVS, FQNEAQ. This CDR3 has 16 amino acids.

The DNA for the CDR3 is TGTGCCTGGTTGGGCCACGGGGAGCTGTTTTTT. It encodes CAWLGHGELFF. The chain is built from TRBV30 and TRBJ2-2; D is unclear. V gave up 5 bases and J gave up 7 bases, with 8 bases separating them. The CDR3 totals 11 residues. Germline V gene data show CDR1 as GTSNPN and CDR2 as SVGIG (reference sequence).

The rearrangement links TRBV7-8 to TRBJ2-5, with D possibly being TRBD1 (5 bases). Trimming took off 6 bases at V and 1 base at J, with 15 bases between the two ends. Germline V gene sequence: CDR1 SGHVS, CDR2 FQNEAQ. This CDR3 region has 15 residues. The CDR3 sequence is CASSTFGRAQETQYF. CDR3 DNA sequence: TGTGCCAGCAGTACGTTTGGCAGGGCCCAAGAGACCCAGTACTTC.